This entry lists 3 T cell receptor beta chains sequenced from one sample in a study of blood T cells in healthy people across ages. Then a second PCR, running roughly 7 to 11 cycles, was carried out with a sample-barcoded 5' primer and a J-beta primer mix. Each CDR3 protein is one row after TCRdb ran MiXCR on the 5' RACE reads. The table has approximately 1,700,000 distinct CDR3 sequences, 30% to 40% seen once; the top ten hold 23%. The sample comprised blood. The receptors originated from a human donor in good health.

This chain links TRBV20-1 with TRBJ2-3; TRBD2 is a possible D gene (5 bases). With 3 bases removed from V and 6 bases from J, the gap between germline ends came to 10 bases. This CDR3 spans 12 amino acids. Germline-derived CDR1 and CDR2 are DFQATT and SNEGSKA (reference sequence). The CDR3 bases are TGCAGTGCTAGGTGGGCGGGCGATACGCAGTATTTT. The encoded protein is CSARWAGDTQYF.

This clonotype was seen just once. This chain connects TRBV6-6 to TRBJ2-4; 9 bases line up with TRBD2. The DNA end favors TRBJ2-7, so the J call may be wrong. Per the germline V gene, CDR1 is MNHNY and CDR2 is SVGAGI (reference sequence). The CDR3 contains 16 residues. For the CDR3, the DNA is TGTGCCAGCAGCTACGGAGGCGGGGGGGAACCCTACGAGCAGTACTTC. It encodes CASSYGGGGEPYEQYF.

On this clonotype itself: One end of the junction varies from germline; a read error may be responsible. The chain has TRBV20-1 and TRBJ2-7; 9 nucleotides agree with TRBD1. CDR3 size: 14 residues. Germline V gene sequence: CDR1 DFQATT, CDR2 SNEGSKA (reference sequence). CDR3 DNA sequence: TGCAGTGCCAGAGGTCGGGACAGGGAATACGAGCAGTACTTC. Its protein is CSARGRDREYEQYF.